This TCR beta chain was documented in a study of CD8+CD57+ T cells in acquired aplastic anemia. There are 16 residues in the CDR3. CDR1 is ENHRY and CDR2 is SYGVKD in the germline V gene. Trimming at V came to 0 bases and at J to 5 bases, leaving 4 bases not matched to a gene. Points on this clonotype: Antigen: not known.

General observations from the study: A set of more than 25 CD8+ CDR3 sequences was shared between patients and controls, and these sequences appeared highly expressed in patients.

Genomic DNA templated the TCR beta VDJ and CDR3 profiling. TCRdb redid the calling of the reads with MiXCR, one entry per CDR3 protein. The sample includes 100,000 to 130,000 distinct CDR3 sequences, 50% to 65% of them seen just once. Sequences were obtained from sorted CD4+, CD8+, or CD8+CD57+ T cells (not recorded which) from PBMCs. The chain links TRBV10-3 to TRBJ1-5; TRBD1 agrees at 10 bases. The receptor was derived from a human donor in good health, serving as a control. CDR3 sequence reads: CAISESGQGWYQPQHF. As DNA, the CDR3 is TGTGCCATCAGTGAGTCGGGACAGGGGTGGTATCAGCCCCAGCATTTT.